This paragraph covers one T cell receptor (beta chain) sequence. The specificity of this receptor is unknown. No clone much larger than this one lies a single base away; base qualities are absent. The library was obtained by the immunoSEQ multiplex PCR assay. To provide template for TCR sequencing, every sample had RNA extracted and reverse transcribed into cDNA. First-strand cDNA was synthesized with SuperScript III using a 2:1 mix of oligo-dT and random hexamers. A synthetic immune receptor repertoire was used to measure amplification bias, and any remaining bias was corrected computationally. On the study's bioinformatics: Raw reads were preprocessed to remove errors, and CDR3 was defined according to IMGT conventions as the region from the conserved cysteine to phenylalanine. Clonality was computed as 1 minus the Shannon entropy, with the entropy normalized by log2 of the number of productive unique TCRs. CD4 or CD8 identity of scalp clones was inferred by cross-referencing scalp TCRbeta sequences with sorted blood CD4 and CD8 repertoires. TCRdb stores this immuneACCESS table with in-frame sequences only. Part of the clones is absent; in the studies checked, under half of the shortfall reflects unresolved V genes, and no reason is known for the rest. V and J calls plus clone size are reproduced from that table; the DNA served to infer D and trimming. The sample table records 90,000 to 120,000 clones; roughly 89% of these occur just once. The top ten clones comprise over 20% of the sample.

This sample is drawn from a study of CD8+ T cells in alopecia areata (dated by TCRdb to between 2018 and 2020). Context from the whole study: Treated patients were enrolled in an open-label pilot trial of oral tofacitinib at 5 to 10 mg twice daily for moderate-to-severe alopecia areata. The SALT score, which quantifies the percentage of affected scalp surface area, was used to measure disease severity in treated patients. The RNA source kit depended on sample type: the PAXgene miRNA kit for fixed scalp, the miRNeasy kit for PBMCs, and the RNeasy kit for mouse skin. On the human side, TCRbeta sequencing was run on scalp tissue and on sorted CD4+ and CD8+ peripheral blood T cells from healthy controls and from alopecia areata patients with either patchy or totalis/universalis disease. Patients on tofacitinib were biopsied at baseline and after 4 and 24 weeks of treatment, and several of the patients also had a later scalp biopsy. TCRbeta CDR3 regions were amplified by immunoSEQ multiplex PCR using 35 Vbeta forward and 13 Jbeta reverse primers. Patients stayed on tofacitinib for 6 to 18 months and then had 6 months of follow-up off drug so that delayed response and recurrence could be assessed. Scalp clonality was compared across normal scalp (n=4), patchy alopecia areata scalp (n=8), and alopecia totalis/universalis scalp (n=8). In both human patients and the C3H/HeJ mouse model, the study applied high-throughput TCRbeta sequencing to look at T cell clonal expansion in alopecia areata. Broader findings and caveats from the paper: The treated cohort was small, with a single nonresponder, so links between baseline CD8+ expansion and response need larger studies. With tofacitinib, both scalp clonality and the number of expanded CD8+ clones among the top 100 scalp clones went down significantly. Lesional scalp, especially in alopecia totalis/universalis, showed higher clonality and more expanded CD8+ clones than normal scalp, suggesting antigenic drive. Shared TCR sequences between patients were less evident than in mice, which may be partly attributable to HLA diversity in the patient population. Many expanded lesional clones persisted in scalp and blood during tofacitinib treatment, which may partly explain relapse after stopping treatment. Resident alphabeta T cells in normal human skin are also sequenced, complicating scalp TCR repertoire analysis, unlike mouse skin dominated by gammadelta T cells.

In the paper's terms, the time point label means: 24 weeks on oral tofacitinib. Read against the paper, the sample's treatment or condition label means: oral pan-JAK inhibitor, 5-10 mg twice daily. Lesional scalp punch biopsies and peripheral blood were obtained from alopecia areata patients. After PBMCs were isolated by density centrifugation and stained for CD3, CD4 and CD8, a FACSAria was used to sort CD4+ and CD8+ T cells. V is cut by 6 bases and J by 0 bases, and the space between the germline ends is 13 bases. CDR1 MNHEY and CDR2 SVGAGI were looked up in the germline V gene. The CDR3 covers 15 residues, taking in both the cysteine and the phenylalanine. Kept here is only the CDR3 DNA, which spans 45 bases and is read in frame from base 1.

The rearrangement joined TRBV6-5 to TRBJ2-3; TRBD2 could be the D gene, as 5 bases match. The sequencing used CD8+ T cells sorted from blood, collected at week 24, from a patient treated with tofacitinib. The receptor comes from a human donor with alopecia areata. Read as DNA, the sequence is TGTGCCAGCAGCTCCGGGGTGGCTAGCACAGATACGCAGTATTTT. It is translated as CASSSGVASTDTQYF.